This is a list of T cell receptor beta chains from one sample in a study of early T cells in non-severe SARS-CoV-2 infection. One entry per CDR3 protein, called by TCRdb with MiXCR from the 5' RACE reads. The table shows 70,000 or so distinct CDR3 sequences, with roughly 13% occurring only once. Sequencing was performed on whole blood. Receptor source: an adult who was a healthcare worker with PCR-confirmed SARS-CoV-2 infection or an uninfected control (not recorded which). CDR3s include the opening cysteine and the closing phenylalanine or tryptophan. The D gene is left open where the match is weak. A clone size is listed for some rows: how often the clone was seen (once, few, many), or a class if it is expanded.

j_call v_call d_call clone_size cdr3_nt cdr3_aa
TRBJ1-1 TRBV9 TRBD1 few TGTGCCAGCAGCTTACGGACAGGTACAGACACTGAAGCTTTCTTT CASSLRTGTDTEAFF
TRBJ2-1 TRBV15 NA NA TGTGCCACCAGCAGAGATCTGGGGTATGAGCAGTTCTTC CATSRDLGYEQFF
TRBJ1-1 TRBV20-1 NA NA TGCAGTGCTCACAGGGACACTGAAGCTTTCTTT CSAHRDTEAFF
TRBJ1-1 TRBV18 TRBD1 NA TGTGCCAGCTCGTCAGACAGGGGGCGTCACACTGAAGCTTTCTTT CASSSDRGRHTEAFF
TRBJ2-1 TRBV20-1 NA few TGCAGTGCTAAATCCCCGGGAGAAAATTACAATGAGCAGTTCTTC CSAKSPGENYNEQFF
TRBJ2-7 TRBV3-1 NA many TGTGCCAGCAGCCAAGACCCCGCAGGGGCTCCTGTGCAGTACTTC CASSQDPAGAPVQYF
TRBJ2-3 TRBV7-3 TRBD2 few TGTGCCAGCAGCCCGACTAGCAAAGATACGCAGTATTTT CASSPTSKDTQYF
TRBJ1-4 TRBV29-1 NA NA TGCAGCGTTGAACAGGCGTCAACTAATGAAAAACTGTTTTTT CSVEQASTNEKLFF
TRBJ1-5 TRBV7-2 NA few TGTGCCAGCAGCGTACAGGGAGGTAGCAATCAGCCCCAGCATTTT CASSVQGGSNQPQHF
TRBJ2-5 TRBV7-2 NA NA TGTGCCAGCAGCTTAGGAGGAGCCCTACGGGGGCAAGAGACCCAGTACTTC CASSLGGALRGQETQYF
TRBJ2-7 TRBV28 NA NA TGTGCCAGCAGTTCTCACGCGGCAGGCAAGTACTACGAGCAGTACTTC CASSSHAAGKYYEQYF
TRBJ2-7 TRBV6-5 TRBD1 NA TGTGCCAGCAGTAAACGAGGACAGGGAAAGGAGCAGTACTTC CASSKRGQGKEQYF
TRBJ1-2 TRBV11-2 NA many TGTGCCAGCAGCTTAGGCCAGGGGCTGGATGGCTACACCTTC CASSLGQGLDGYTF
TRBJ2-3 TRBV7-3 TRBD2 few TGTGCCAGCGCTCCGGGACTAGCCTCAGATACGCAGTATTTT CASAPGLASDTQYF
TRBJ2-3 TRBV6-2/TRBV6-3 NA many TGTGCCAGCACGAACACAGATACGCAGTATTTT CASTNTDTQYF
TRBJ2-7 TRBV12-3/TRBV12-4 TRBD1 many TGTGCCAGCTTGGACAGGGACTCCTACGAGCAGTACTTC CASLDRDSYEQYF
TRBJ1-2 TRBV12-3/TRBV12-4 NA few TGTGCCAGCAGTTTAAATGAGGGCTCTACCTATGGCTACACCTTC CASSLNEGSTYGYTF
TRBJ2-2 TRBV3-1 NA many TGTGCCAGCAGCCGTTTTCGGGCCACCGGGGAGCTGTTTTTT CASSRFRATGELFF
TRBJ1-5 TRBV6-2/TRBV6-3 NA few TGTGCCACCCGGGGGCATAGCAATCAGCCCCAGCATTTT CATRGHSNQPQHF
TRBJ1-5 TRBV2 NA NA TGTGCCAGCAGTGAGGTCGGAGGGCGGGGTCAGCCCCAGCATTTT CASSEVGGRGQPQHF
TRBJ1-2 TRBV7-8 NA many TGTGCCAGCAGCTTATCCCTTCAGACGGGGCATGGCTACACCTTC CASSLSLQTGHGYTF
TRBJ1-4 TRBV7-9 TRBD1 few TGTGCCAGCAGCCGGGACAGGGGTTCAACTAATGAAAAACTGTTTTTT CASSRDRGSTNEKLFF
TRBJ2-2 TRBV5-6 NA NA TGTGCCAGCGGGTCAGGAGCCGGGGAGCTGTTTTTT CASGSGAGELFF
TRBJ2-1 TRBV30 NA NA TGTGCCTGGAGTGTAGGTCACAGCTCCTACAATGAGCAGTTCTTC CAWSVGHSSYNEQFF
TRBJ2-4 TRBV7-2 NA NA TGTGCCAGCAGCTTAGGTCAGGGCGACATTCAGTACTTC CASSLGQGDIQYF
TRBJ2-7 TRBV29-1 NA many TGCAGCTTTACGGTGGGACCCTACGAGCAGTACTTC CSFTVGPYEQYF
TRBJ1-6 TRBV28 NA few TGTGCCAGCAGTTTAGTCCAGGGAGATTCACCCCTCCACTTT CASSLVQGDSPLHF
TRBJ2-3 TRBV29-1 NA NA TGCAGCGTTGGCCGGGGGCGAGATGGAGATACGCAGTATTTT CSVGRGRDGDTQYF
TRBJ2-3 TRBV19 TRBD2 NA TGTGCCAGTAGTATAGTCCTAGCGGGGATTGGCACAGATACGCAGTATTTT CASSIVLAGIGTDTQYF
TRBJ1-4 TRBV20-1 NA NA TGCAGTGCCGACCCCCTTGCAACTAATGAAAAACTGTTTTTT CSADPLATNEKLFF
TRBJ2-7 TRBV5-1 TRBD1 few TGCGCCAGCAGCATGGAGACAGGGGGGGACGAGCAGTACTTC CASSMETGGDEQYF
TRBJ2-3 TRBV29-1 TRBD2 few TGCAGCGTCCCGGGACTAGCGGGGGTTCGCACAGATACGCAGTATTTT CSVPGLAGVRTDTQYF
TRBJ1-3 TRBV9 NA NA TGTGCCAGCAATCAAGGGATTCGCTCTGGAAACACCATATATTTT CASNQGIRSGNTIYF
TRBJ2-7 TRBV12-3/TRBV12-4 TRBD2 NA TGTGCCAGCAGTTTAGGACTAGCGGGGGTTTACGAGCAGTACTTC CASSLGLAGVYEQYF
TRBJ2-3 TRBV6-2/TRBV6-3 NA few TGTGCCAGCAGGGAGGGGGTAGGAGGGGCCCGAAGCACAGATACGCAGTATTTT CASREGVGGARSTDTQYF
TRBJ2-7 TRBV5-1 TRBD1 NA TGCGCCAGCAGATCTGACAGGGCCTGGTTCTCCTACGAGCAGTACTTC CASRSDRAWFSYEQYF
TRBJ1-2 TRBV6-2/TRBV6-3 NA few TGTGCCAGCAGTTACAGGGGACGGGATGGCTACACCTTC CASSYRGRDGYTF
TRBJ2-7 TRBV2 NA few TGTGCCAGCACCAGGACAGTCACCTACGAGCAGTACTTC CASTRTVTYEQYF
TRBJ2-5 TRBV20-1 NA NA TGCAGTGCTAGTGACGGGGGACAAGAGACCCGGTACTTC CSASDGGQETRYF
TRBJ2-3 TRBV7-8 TRBD2 NA TGTGCCAGCAGCTCTTTAGCGGGGGGGTTCAGGTTAGATACGCAGTATTTT CASSSLAGGFRLDTQYF